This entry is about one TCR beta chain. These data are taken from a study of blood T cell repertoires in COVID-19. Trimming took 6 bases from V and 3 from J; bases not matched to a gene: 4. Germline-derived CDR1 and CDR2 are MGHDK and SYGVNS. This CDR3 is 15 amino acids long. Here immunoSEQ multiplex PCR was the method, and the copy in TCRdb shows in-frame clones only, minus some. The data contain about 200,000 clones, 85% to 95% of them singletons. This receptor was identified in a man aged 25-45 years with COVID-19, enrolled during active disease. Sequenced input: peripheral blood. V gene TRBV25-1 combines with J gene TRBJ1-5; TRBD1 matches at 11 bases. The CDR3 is CASRGQGDNNQPQHF. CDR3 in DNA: TGTGCCAGCAGGGGACAGGGGGACAACAATCAGCCCCAGCATTTT.